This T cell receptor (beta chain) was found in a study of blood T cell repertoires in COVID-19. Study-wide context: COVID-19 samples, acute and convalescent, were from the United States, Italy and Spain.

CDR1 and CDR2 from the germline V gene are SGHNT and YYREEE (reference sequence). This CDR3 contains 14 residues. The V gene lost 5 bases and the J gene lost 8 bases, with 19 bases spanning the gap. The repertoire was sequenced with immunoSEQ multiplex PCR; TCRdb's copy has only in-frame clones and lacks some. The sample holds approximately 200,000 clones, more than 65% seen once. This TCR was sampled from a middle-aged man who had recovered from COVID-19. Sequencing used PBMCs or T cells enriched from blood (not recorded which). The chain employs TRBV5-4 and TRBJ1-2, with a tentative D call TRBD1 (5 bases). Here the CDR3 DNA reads TGTGCCAGCAGTCCCTGGGACTCGGTGAACGGCTACACCTTC. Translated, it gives CASSPWDSVNGYTF.